This T cell receptor (beta chain) was identified during a study of chemoradiotherapy in HPV16-positive cancers. Repertoires were sampled repeatedly during chemoradiotherapy. Losses at the gene ends were 5 bases for V and 10 bases for J; bases not matched to a gene: 5. This CDR3 region has 13 residues. Germline assignment: CDR1 SGHTA and CDR2 FQGTGA. The table came from immunoSEQ multiplex PCR; TCRdb's copy has only in-frame clones and leaves some out. Altogether approximately 9,600 clones are present, 80% being singletons, with the ten largest covering roughly 12%. The sample in question was tumor tissue, obtained from a patient who underwent chemoradiotherapy. The gene calls are TRBV7-3 and TRBJ2-2; 9 bases are a match to TRBD1. The sequence was collected from a human donor with HPV-associated anogenital cancer. In nucleotides, the CDR3 is TGTGCCAGCAGCCGGGACAGGGCTCAGGAGCTGTTTTTT. Its protein is CASSRDRAQELFF. Based on the CDR3 plus reference TRBV7-3 and TRBJ2-2, the full variable domain is GAGVSQTPSNKVTEKGKYVELRCDPISGHTALYWYRQSLGQGPEFLIYFQGTGAADDSGLPNDRFFAVRPEGSVSTLKIQRTERGDSAVYLCASSRDRAQELFFGEGSRLTVL.